This T cell receptor beta chain was recovered during a study of blood T cell repertoires in COVID-19 (TCRdb year 2020). For the wider study: Samples from collaborators originated in the United States, Italy and Spain and spanned both the acute and convalescent phases of COVID-19. Samples were obtained from the ongoing ImmuneRACE study (first 160 participants) and from some 1,200 subjects provided by 6 global collaborators. The dataset comprised deeply sampled blood TCRbeta repertoires from subjects exposed to, actively infected with, or recovered from COVID-19. The material from the prospective study consisted of cDNA or gDNA derived from T cells, B-cell-depleted T cells, or PBMCs. Sample metadata almost always included a de-identified subject ID, COVID-19 status, age in years and sex. Where available, HLA class I and class II types were obtained from metadata supplied by the sample provider rather than from assay-based typing. The repertoires were released in a freely available public database intended as a resource for research on the immune response to SARS-CoV-2. What the research found in general, with its limitations: Clinical and demographic metadata were provided uncurated, with the amount varying by source and participant.

The immunoSEQ Assay, a bias-controlled multiplex PCR, was used to amplify TCRbeta CDR3 regions from genomic DNA. The study's processing was this. Nucleated cell counts per sample were estimated from amplification of reference gene primers within the assay. To quantify the absolute abundance of each unique TCRbeta CDR3 rearrangement, sequence reads were collapsed and filtered. For each sample, productive Simpson clonality was calculated as the square root of Simpson's diversity index across productive rearrangements. The immuneACCESS repertoire file appears here via TCRdb, limited to in-frame rearrangements. These files lack a portion of the clones; in checked studies, under half of the deficit traces to unresolved V genes, and the cause of the others is not known. V, J and clone size reflect that table, while D and trimming were determined from the DNA. The sample table lists about 58,000 clones, 90% of them with a count of one. The top ten constitute about an eighth of the sample.

About this clone: This clone's antigen is unknown. Base quality data are lacking; no much larger clone is found one base away.

Collaborating institutions collected whole blood in K2EDTA tubes following their own protocols. For TCRbeta analysis, collaborators shipped samples in one of three forms: frozen whole blood, isolated PBMCs, or DNA extracted from either of those sample types. Taken from cysteine to phenylalanine, the CDR3 has 14 residues. Left in the record is the CDR3 DNA by itself, 42 bases read in frame from the first base. At the junction V is shortened by 9 bases and J by 2 bases; bases outside the gene matches: 8. CDR1 and CDR2, looked up from the germline V gene, are MNHEY and SVGAGI. The sample comprised peripheral blood. This clonotype was obtained from a man aged 55 to 70 with active COVID-19. Rearrangement joined TRBV6-5 to TRBJ2-7; 9 bases in between match TRBD1. The bases are TGTGCCAGTAGCCGGGACAGGGTAACCTACGAGCAGTACTTC. Translated, it reads CASSRDRVTYEQYF.